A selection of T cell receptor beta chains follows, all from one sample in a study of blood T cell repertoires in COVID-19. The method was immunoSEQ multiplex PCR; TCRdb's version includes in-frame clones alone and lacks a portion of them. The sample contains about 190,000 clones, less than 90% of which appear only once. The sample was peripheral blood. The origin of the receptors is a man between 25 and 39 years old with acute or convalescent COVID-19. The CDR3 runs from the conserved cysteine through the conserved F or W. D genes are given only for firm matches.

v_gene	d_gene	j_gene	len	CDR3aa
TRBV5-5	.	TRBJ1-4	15	CASSPRLGGNEKLFF
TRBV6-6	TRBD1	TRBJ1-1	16	CASIKPTGGRNTEAFF
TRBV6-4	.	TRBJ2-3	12	CASSVAGPTQYF
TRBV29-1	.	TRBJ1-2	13	CSLSRGQGYGYTF
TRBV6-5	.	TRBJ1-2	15	CASRQESTANYGYTF
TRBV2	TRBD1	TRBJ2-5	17	CASSDSPFRTGEETQYF
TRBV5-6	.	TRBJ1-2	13	CASSSDGEYGYTF
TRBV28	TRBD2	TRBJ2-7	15	CASLGLKAGGYEQYF
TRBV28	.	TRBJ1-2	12	CASSLRRGGYTF
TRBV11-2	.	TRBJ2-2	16	CASNHWAGQGTGELFF
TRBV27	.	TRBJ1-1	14	CASSSPGWGTEAFF
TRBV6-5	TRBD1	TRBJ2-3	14	CASRRDRSTDTQYF
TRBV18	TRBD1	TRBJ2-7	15	CASSQGQGALKEQYF
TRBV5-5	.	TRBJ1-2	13	CASSNQGSYGYTF
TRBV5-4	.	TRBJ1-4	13	CASSRGGNEKLFF
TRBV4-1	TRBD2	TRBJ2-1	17	CASSQDRRTSGLNEQFF
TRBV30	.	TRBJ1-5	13	CAWSVQGNQPQHF
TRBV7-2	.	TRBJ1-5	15	CASSLGGASNQPQHF
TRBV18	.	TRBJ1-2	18	CASSPVPRARPGPLGYTF
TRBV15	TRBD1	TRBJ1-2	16	CATSRDLLEGAYGYTF
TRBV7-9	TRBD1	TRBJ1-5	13	CASSRDSYQPQHF
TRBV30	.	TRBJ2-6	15	CAWTLRQYGANVLTF
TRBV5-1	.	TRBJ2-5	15	CASSLSVRQVETQYF
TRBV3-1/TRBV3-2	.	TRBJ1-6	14	CASRGDTQGTPLHF
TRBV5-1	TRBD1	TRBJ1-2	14	CASNEPGQNYGYTF
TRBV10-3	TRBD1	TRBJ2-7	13	CAISPTGEHEQYF
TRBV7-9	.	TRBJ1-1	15	CASSLPRGPNTEAFF
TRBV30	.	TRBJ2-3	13	CAWTFLSTDTQYF
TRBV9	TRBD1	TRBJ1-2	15	CASSVGLGQGYGYTF
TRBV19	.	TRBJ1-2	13	CASSDLGHYGYTF
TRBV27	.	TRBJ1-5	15	CASSLLGGGNQPQHF
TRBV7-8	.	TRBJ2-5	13	CASSLVQGQTQYF
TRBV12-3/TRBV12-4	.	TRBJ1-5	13	CASSQQINQPQHF
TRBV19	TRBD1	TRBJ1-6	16	CATTAGGDRYNSPLHF
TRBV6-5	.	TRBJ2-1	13	CASSYGQNNEQFF
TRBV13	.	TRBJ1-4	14	CASRNSVPNEKLFF
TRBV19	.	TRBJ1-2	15	CASSPQGKPNHGYTF
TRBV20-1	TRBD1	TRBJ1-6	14	CSASQGTENSPLHF
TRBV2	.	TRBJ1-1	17	CASRNPTDPVGNTEAFF
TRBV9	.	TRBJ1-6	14	CASSTQDMGSPLHF
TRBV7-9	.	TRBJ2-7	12	CASSLATYEQYF
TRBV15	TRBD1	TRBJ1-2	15	CATSRTMTGVYGYTF
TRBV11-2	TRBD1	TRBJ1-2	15	CASSRSATGDYGYTF
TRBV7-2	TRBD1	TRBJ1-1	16	CASTHSGDRMNTEAFF
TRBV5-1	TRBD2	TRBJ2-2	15	CASSLVRGESGELFF
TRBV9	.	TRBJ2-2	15	CASTFADTNTGELFF
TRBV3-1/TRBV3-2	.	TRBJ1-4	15	CASSKRQRGGEKLFF
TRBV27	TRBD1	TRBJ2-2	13	CASSSQGAGELFF
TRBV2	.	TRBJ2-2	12	CASTINTGELFF